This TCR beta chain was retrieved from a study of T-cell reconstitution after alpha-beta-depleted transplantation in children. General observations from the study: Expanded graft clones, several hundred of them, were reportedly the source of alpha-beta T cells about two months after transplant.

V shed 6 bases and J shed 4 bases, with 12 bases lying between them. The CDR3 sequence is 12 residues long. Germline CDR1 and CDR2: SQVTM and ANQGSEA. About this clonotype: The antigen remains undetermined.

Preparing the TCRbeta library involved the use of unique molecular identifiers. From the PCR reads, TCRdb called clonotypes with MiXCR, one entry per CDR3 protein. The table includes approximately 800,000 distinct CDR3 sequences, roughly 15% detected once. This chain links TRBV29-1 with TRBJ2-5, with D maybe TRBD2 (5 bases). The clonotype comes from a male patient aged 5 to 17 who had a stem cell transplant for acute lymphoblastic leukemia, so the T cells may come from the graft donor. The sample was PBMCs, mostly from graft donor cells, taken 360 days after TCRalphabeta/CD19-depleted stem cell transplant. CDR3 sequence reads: CSVGPGGETQYF. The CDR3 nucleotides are TGCAGCGTAGGACCCGGAGGAGAGACCCAGTACTTC. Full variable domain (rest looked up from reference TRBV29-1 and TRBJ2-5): SAVISQKPSRDICQRGTSLTIQCQVDSQVTMMFWYRQQPGQSLTLIATANQGSEATYESGFVIDKFPISRPNLTFSTLTVSNMSPEDSSIYLCSVGPGGETQYFGPGTRLLVL.